This T cell receptor beta chain is drawn from a study of cytomegalovirus exposure and HLA in healthy donors. This CDR3 region has 16 residues. CDR1 is LNHDA, CDR2 SQIVND, per germline (reference sequence). V lost 9 bases to trimming and J lost 3 bases; unmatched junction nucleotides: 11. A few counts support this clone. Its antigen is undetermined. With 60 Vbeta and 13 Jbeta primers, the PCR was carried out. Measured with immunoSEQ multiplex PCR; TCRdb has only the in-frame clones, and not every one. Of fewer than 140,000 clones listed, roughly 71% are singletons. Whole-study findings and limits: In a later analysis, HLA-associated beta chains showed higher expansion and lower generation probabilities than comparable chains. Most CMV-associated TCR beta chains appeared HLA-restricted in a later analysis. The listing of roughly 160 TCR beta chains classed them as cytomegalovirus-associated.

This receptor was identified in a male donor in good health and CMV-seropositive. The sample taken for sequencing was PBMCs. V is TRBV19 and J is TRBJ2-2, with 9 bases identical to TRBD1. CDR3 nucleotide sequence: TGTGCCAGCTTTCTCTCGGGACAGGGATACACCGGGGAGCTGTTTTTT. Translation gives CASFLSGQGYTGELFF. The whole variable domain, remainder taken from reference TRBV19 and TRBJ2-2, is DGGITQSPKYLFRKEGQNVTLSCEQNLNHDAMYWYRQDPGQGLRLIYYSQIVNDFQKGDIAEGYSVSREKKESFPLTVTSAQKNPTAFYLCASFLSGQGYTGELFFGEGSRLTVL.